One and the same sample provided the 28 T cell receptor beta chains below, sequenced in a study of Ad26.COV2.S vaccination and SARS-CoV-2 variants. Treatment given: around 19 received Ad26.COV2.S at low or high dose, single or two shots; roughly five received placebo; per-sample allocation not given. At day 63 after the first vaccine or placebo injection, samples were drawn. Produced via immunoSEQ multiplex PCR; TCRdb's table is partial and in-frame only. The table includes 250,000 to 300,000 clones, around 87% detected once. Source: peripheral blood, taken in a trial of Ad26.COV2.S vaccine versus placebo. Receptors were obtained from a person aged 18 to 59 who received the Ad26.COV2.S COVID-19 vaccine or a placebo.

In its sample, this clone was seen a few times. The V call is TRBV4-2, the J call TRBJ2-3; TRBD2 aligns across 11 bases. This CDR3 is 16 amino acids long. Germline lookup yields CDR1 LGHNA and CDR2 YNFKEQ. V shed 2 bases, J shed 3 bases, and the junction held 4 bases outside the gene matches. CDR3 sequence: CASSQYSGGETDTQYF. CDR3 nucleotides: TGTGCCAGCAGCCAATATAGCGGGGGGGAAACAGATACGCAGTATTTT.

The gene calls are TRBV2 and TRBJ1-2, with D perhaps TRBD1 (6 bases). V was cut by 4 bases and J by 6 bases, with 12 bases left in between. From germline, CDR1 is SNHLY and CDR2 FYNNEI. The CDR3 length is 13 residues. The DNA for the CDR3 is TGTGCCAGCAGTGGACAGGTCGTGGATGGCTACACCTTC. Translation: CASSGQVVDGYTF. Full variable domain (missing parts from reference TRBV2 and TRBJ1-2): EPEVTQTPSHQVTQMGQEVILRCVPISNHLYFYWYRQILGQKVEFLVSFYNNEISEKSEIFDDQFSVERPDGSNFTLKIRSTKLEDSAMYFCASSGQVVDGYTFGSGTRLTVV.

The J gene is TRBJ1-1, the V gene TRBV2, with 8 bases fitting TRBD1. V lost 6 bases and J lost 4; bases outside the gene matches: 10. Germline assignment: CDR1 SNHLY and CDR2 FYNNEI. There are 15 residues in the CDR3. This CDR3 is CASRTDRALVTEAFF. The CDR3 DNA reads as TGTGCCAGCAGGACGGACAGGGCGTTGGTCACTGAAGCTTTCTTT.

The CDR3 DNA follows: TGCGCCAGCAGCCCCAAGACGAGCGGAGGGAGCACCGGGGAGCTGTTTTTT. It encodes CASSPKTSGGSTGELFF. The chain is built from TRBV4-3 and TRBJ2-2; weak D call: TRBD2 (6 bases). The CDR3 length is 17 residues. CDR1 and CDR2 from the germline V gene are LGHNA and YSLEER. The V gene lost 4 bases and the J gene lost 4 bases, with 19 bases spanning the gap.

The V call is TRBV2, the J call TRBJ1-2, with TRBD1 as a possible D gene (6 bases). This CDR3 is 13 amino acids long. V lost 4 bases and J 5 bases, leaving 11 bases between the germline ends. In germline, CDR1 is SNHLY, CDR2 FYNNEI. This CDR3 is CASSGTDGYGYTF. Written as DNA, the CDR3 is TGTGCCAGCAGTGGGACAGACGGATATGGCTACACCTTC.

This clone was seen a few times. CDR3 nucleotide sequence: TGTGCCAGTACCATCAGCGGCACTCTTAACGCTGAAGCTTTCTTT. This translates into CASTISGTLNAEAFF. The chain combines TRBV19 with TRBJ1-1, with D unresolved. The germline V and J ends were trimmed by 7 bases and 6 bases, with 21 bases remaining between them. Germline-derived CDR1 and CDR2 are LNHDA and SQIVND (reference sequence). The CDR3 totals 15 residues. Full variable domain (outside the CDR3, taken from reference TRBV19 and TRBJ1-1): DGGITQSPKYLFRKEGQNVTLSCEQNLNHDAMYWYRQDPGQGLRLIYYSQIVNDFQKGDIAEGYSVSREKKESFPLTVTSAQKNPTAFYLCASTISGTLNAEAFFGQGTRLTVV.

This clone was found once. The chain couples TRBV4-1 to TRBJ2-3; 8 nucleotides align to TRBD2. CDR1 is MGHRA, CDR2 YSYEKL, per germline. The V gene end was trimmed by 1 base and the J gene end by 2 bases; junction bases not matched to a gene: 5. CDR3 length: 16 amino acids. This chain's CDR3 is CASSQGGGKDTDTQYF. The CDR3 nucleotides read TGCGCCAGCAGCCAAGGCGGGGGGAAGGACACAGATACGCAGTATTTT.

The J gene is TRBJ2-3, the V gene TRBV5-3; a possible D gene is TRBD1 (6 bases). TRBV5-3 is an ORF, with its function uncertain. Trimming took 0 bases from V and 6 from J, leaving 11 bases between them. CDR3 length: 14 residues. This CDR3 is CARSLAQGCDTQYF. The DNA of the CDR3 is TGTGCCAGAAGCTTGGCACAGGGTTGCGATACGCAGTATTTT.

This chain uses TRBV6-2 or TRBV6-3 with TRBJ2-2, with 14 bases fitting TRBD2. V shed 5 bases, J shed 7 bases, and the junction held 12 bases outside the gene matches. The CDR3 has 18 amino acids. The V gene's germline CDR1 is MNHEY and CDR2 SVGEGT. DNA of the CDR3: TGTGCCAGCAGTCGCCATCGACTAGCGGGGGGGCTTGGCGGGGAGCTGTTTTTT. Its protein is CASSRHRLAGGLGGELFF.

The V and J genes are TRBV19 and TRBJ2-5; D not certain. The length of the CDR3 is 14 residues. Trimming stripped 1 base from V and 2 bases from J, with 8 bases between. Germline V gene data show CDR1 as LNHDA and CDR2 as SQIVND (reference sequence). CDR3 region: CASSIGGSQETQYF. CDR3 coding DNA: TGTGCCAGTAGTATAGGTGGCAGTCAAGAGACCCAGTACTTC. Together with reference TRBV19 and TRBJ2-5, the CDR3 gives the full variable domain: DGGITQSPKYLFRKEGQNVTLSCEQNLNHDAMYWYRQDPGQGLRLIYYSQIVNDFQKGDIAEGYSVSREKKESFPLTVTSAQKNPTAFYLCASSIGGSQETQYFGPGTRLLVL.

The chain couples TRBV7-9 to TRBJ1-1; D is possibly TRBD1 (5 bases). Germline V CDR1 and CDR2: SEHNR, FQNEAQ (reference sequence). The V end lost 8 bases, the J end lost 8 bases, and 12 bases lay between the germline ends. This CDR3 has 11 residues. The CDR3 bases are TGTGCCAGCGAGGGGCTGGGGGAAGCTTTCTTT. This translates into CASEGLGEAFF.

The chain has TRBV2 and TRBJ1-1; the match to TRBD1 covers 7 bases. With V trimmed by 6 bases and J by 1 base, 11 bases remained unmatched. Germline loops: CDR1 SNHLY, CDR2 FYNNEI. This CDR3 has 16 amino acids. CDR3 amino acids: CASRVTWDSPNTEAFF. CDR3 nucleotides: TGTGCCAGCAGGGTCACCTGGGACAGTCCGAACACTGAAGCTTTCTTT.

The sample holds a few counts of this clone. J is TRBJ1-2 and V is TRBV12-3 or TRBV12-4, with no clear D. Trimming took off 5 bases at V and 4 bases at J, with 11 bases between the two ends. The CDR3 runs to 13 residues. CDR3 residues: CASSPRTSYGYTF. In nucleotides, the CDR3 is TGTGCCAGCAGTCCCCGTACCTCCTATGGCTACACCTTC.

This chain links TRBV9 with TRBJ1-2, with no clear D. The CDR3 is 13 residues long. Germline CDR1 is SGDLS and CDR2 is YYNGEE. V lost 1 base and J lost 2, with 6 bases in between. The CDR3 nucleotides are TGTGCCAGCAGCGTAAGTCAGAACTATGGCTACACCTTC. Its protein is CASSVSQNYGYTF.

The chain couples TRBV9 to TRBJ2-7; weak D call: TRBD2 (6 bases). CDR3 length: 15 residues. With 0 bases removed from V and 7 bases from J, the gap between germline ends came to 17 bases. Germline CDR1 SGDLS, CDR2 YYNGEE. In nucleotides, the CDR3 is TGTGCCAGCAGCGTAGATCCACTAGCCCTCGGAGAGCAGTACTTC. Protein product: CASSVDPLALGEQYF.

This clone has more than one count but fewer than ten. The chain joins TRBV18 to TRBJ1-5; D is undetermined. V lost 3 bases to trimming and J lost 1 base, with 7 bases between them. Per the germline V gene, CDR1 is KGHSH and CDR2 is LQKENI. The CDR3 has 14 residues. CDR3 DNA: TGTGCCAGCTCACCCGGACTGAGCAATCAGCCCCAGCATTTT. Translation: CASSPGLSNQPQHF.

The chain joins TRBV7-2 to TRBJ2-3, with 9 bases that match TRBD2. The germline V gene encodes CDR1 SGHTA and CDR2 FQGNSA. CDR3 length: 16 residues. V shed 5 bases, J shed 0 bases, and the junction held 6 bases outside the gene matches. CDR3 protein: CASSNRLAASTDTQYF. The DNA for the CDR3 is TGTGCCAGCAGCAACCGACTAGCGGCTAGCACAGATACGCAGTATTTT.

This sequence joins TRBV12-3 or TRBV12-4 and TRBJ2-7, with D possibly being TRBD1 (5 bases). V was clipped by 3 bases and J by 3 bases, with 9 bases between them. The CDR3 length is 13 residues. The CDR3 sequence is CASSFRQIYEQYF. The CDR3 nucleotides are TGTGCCAGCAGTTTCCGACAGATCTACGAGCAGTACTTC.

This clone showed up just a few times. Relative to the germline gene, one junction end is altered; a read error may explain this. The chain recombines TRBV10-1 with TRBJ1-2; D call uncertain. This CDR3 has 13 residues. Looked up from germline, CDR1 is WNHNN and CDR2 is SYGVQD (reference sequence). This CDR3 reads CASSESKAYSYTF. The CDR3 coding sequence is TGCGCCAGCAGTGAGTCGAAAGCCTATAGCTACACCTTC.

This chain joins TRBV5-5 and TRBJ2-7; D not certain. This CDR3 comprises 11 residues. V shed 4 bases and J shed 6 bases, with 8 bases lying between them. The germline V gene has CDR1 SGHKS and CDR2 YYEKEE (reference sequence). Here the CDR3 DNA reads TGTGCCAGCAGCCTCCAAGTCGAGCAGTACTTC. This codes for CASSLQVEQYF.

V and J are TRBV9 and TRBJ2-1, with 14 bases matching TRBD2. CDR1 SGDLS and CDR2 YYNGEE come from the germline V gene. This CDR3 spans 16 amino acids. V lost 1 base, J lost 8 bases, and 5 bases stayed unmatched. The CDR3 region is CASSVSTSGGADEQFF. The CDR3 nucleotides read TGTGCCAGCAGCGTATCGACTAGCGGGGGGGCCGATGAGCAGTTCTTC.

In this sample, this clone turned up a few times. This CDR3 reads CASSLTTSNQPQHF. In DNA form, the CDR3 reads TGTGCCAGCAGTCTCACTACGAGCAATCAGCCCCAGCATTTT. This chain uses TRBV2 with TRBJ1-5; no clear D gene. The germline V and J ends were trimmed by 5 bases and 1 base, with 9 bases remaining between them. The germline V gene encodes CDR1 SNHLY and CDR2 FYNNEI. This CDR3 comprises 14 residues.

This clone was recorded only once. The chain uses TRBV29-1 and TRBJ2-3; D is undetermined. This CDR3 contains 12 residues. Per the germline V gene, CDR1 is SQVTM and CDR2 is ANQGSEA. The germline V and J ends were trimmed by 5 bases and 0 bases, with 6 bases remaining between them. In DNA form, the CDR3 reads TGCAGCGTTACTGGGAGCACAGATACGCAGTATTTT. It specifies CSVTGSTDTQYF.

This clone was recorded once. The chain recombines TRBV7-2 with TRBJ2-1; D not resolved. The CDR3 loop spans 12 amino acids. Trimming stripped 5 bases from V and 7 bases from J, with 9 bases between. The germline CDR1 and CDR2 sequences are SGHTA and FQGNSA. The CDR3 reads CASSLSRNEQFF. The CDR3 DNA is TGTGCCAGCAGCCTTTCTAGGAATGAGCAGTTCTTC.

The chain has TRBV5-4 and TRBJ2-3; no reliable D call. Deletions cut 0 bases from V and 2 bases from J, with 7 bases between. Germline values: CDR1 SGHNT, CDR2 YYREEE (reference sequence). The CDR3 runs 14 residues. CDR3 sequence: CASSLGIDTDTQYF. CDR3 DNA: TGTGCCAGCAGCTTGGGGATAGACACAGATACGCAGTATTTT.

The rearrangement joins TRBV12-3 or TRBV12-4 to TRBJ2-7; D gene ambiguous. This CDR3 comprises 13 residues. V was cut by 0 bases and J by 2 bases, with 5 bases left in between. DNA of the CDR3: TGTGCCAGCAGTTTAGCGGGGACCTACGAGCAGTACTTC. This sequence encodes CASSLAGTYEQYF.

The J gene is TRBJ2-3, the V gene TRBV19; 8 bases map to TRBD2. Germline loops: CDR1 LNHDA, CDR2 SQIVND (reference sequence). The CDR3 has 15 amino acids. J gave up 3 bases and V 3 bases, and 5 bases lay outside the gene matches. Written as DNA, the CDR3 is TGTGCCAGTAGTATGGGACTAGGGATAACAGATACGCAGTATTTT. Residues: CASSMGLGITDTQYF.

The chain couples TRBV4-3 to TRBJ2-3; possible D gene TRBD1, 5 bases. The V gene lost 3 bases and the J gene lost 1 base, with 14 bases spanning the gap. CDR3 size: 16 residues. Germline V gene lookup returns CDR1 LGHNA and CDR2 YSLEER. The CDR3 DNA reads TGCGCCAGCAGCCACCTAGGGGATCCGGGCACAGATACGCAGTATTTT. Translated, it gives CASSHLGDPGTDTQYF.